The sequence of this T cell receptor (beta chain) was determined in a study of beta chain features in type 1 diabetes. As every portion of the isolated RNA was reverse transcribed, the sequencing read expressed TCRB transcripts. Profiling relied on immunoSEQ multiplex PCR, and the TCRdb table lists in-frame clones only, not all of them. The sample lists about 350,000 clones, about 18% occurring once. The CDR3 spans 13 residues. V was cut by 0 bases and J by 2 bases, with 5 bases left in between. Germline V lookup: CDR1 SGHTA, CDR2 FQGNSA. A few counts support this clone. This chain links TRBV7-2 with TRBJ2-7; D perhaps matches TRBD2 (5 bases). The sequence came from a woman under 30 in good health. The specimen sequenced was naive CD4+ T cells from blood. The CDR3 nucleotides read TGTGCCAGCAGCTTAGCCGGGACCTACGAGCAGTACTTC. It codes for CASSLAGTYEQYF.